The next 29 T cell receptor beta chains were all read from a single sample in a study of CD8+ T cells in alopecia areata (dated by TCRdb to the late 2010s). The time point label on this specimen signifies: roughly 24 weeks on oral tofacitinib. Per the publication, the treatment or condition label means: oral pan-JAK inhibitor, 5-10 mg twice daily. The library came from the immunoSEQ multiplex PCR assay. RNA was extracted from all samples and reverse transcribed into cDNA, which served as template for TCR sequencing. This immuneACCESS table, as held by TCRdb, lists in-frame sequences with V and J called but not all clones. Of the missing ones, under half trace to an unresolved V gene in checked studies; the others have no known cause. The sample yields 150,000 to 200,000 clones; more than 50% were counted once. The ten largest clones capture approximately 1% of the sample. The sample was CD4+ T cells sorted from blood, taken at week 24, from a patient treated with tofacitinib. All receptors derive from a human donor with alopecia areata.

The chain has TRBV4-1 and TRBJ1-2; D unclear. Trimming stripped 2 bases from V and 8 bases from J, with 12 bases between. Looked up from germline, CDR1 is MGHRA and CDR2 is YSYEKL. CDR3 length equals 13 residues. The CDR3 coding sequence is TGCGCCAGCAGCCAAATCGCGTGGCAGGGCTACACCTTC. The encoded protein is CASSQIAWQGYTF.

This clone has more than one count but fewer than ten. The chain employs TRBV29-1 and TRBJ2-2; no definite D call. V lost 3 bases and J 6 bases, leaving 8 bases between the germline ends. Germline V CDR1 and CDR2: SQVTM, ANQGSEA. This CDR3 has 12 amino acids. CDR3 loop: CSVDAPPGELFF. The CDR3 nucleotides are TGCAGCGTTGACGCACCCCCCGGGGAGCTGTTTTTT.

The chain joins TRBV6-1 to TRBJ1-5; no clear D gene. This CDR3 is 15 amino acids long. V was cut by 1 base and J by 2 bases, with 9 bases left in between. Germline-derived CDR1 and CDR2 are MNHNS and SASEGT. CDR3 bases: TGTGCCAGCAGTGAAGATGACGGGGGCAATCAGCCCCAGCATTTT. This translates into CASSEDDGGNQPQHF.

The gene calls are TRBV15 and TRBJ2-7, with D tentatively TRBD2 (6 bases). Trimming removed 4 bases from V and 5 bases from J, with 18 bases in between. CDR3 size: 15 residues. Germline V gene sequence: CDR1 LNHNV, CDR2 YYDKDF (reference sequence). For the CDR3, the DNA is TGTGCCACCAGCAACCCGGGACTCAGCGGGCACGAGCAGTACTTC. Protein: CATSNPGLSGHEQYF.

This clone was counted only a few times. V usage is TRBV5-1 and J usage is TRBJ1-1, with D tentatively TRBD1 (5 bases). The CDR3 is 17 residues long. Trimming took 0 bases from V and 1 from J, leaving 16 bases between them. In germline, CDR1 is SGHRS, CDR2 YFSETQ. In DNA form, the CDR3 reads TGCGCCAGCAGCTTGGCGAGGGCAGGGTTGGGGAACACTGAAGCTTTCTTT. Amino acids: CASSLARAGLGNTEAFF. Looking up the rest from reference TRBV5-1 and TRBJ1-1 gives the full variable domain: KAGVTQTPRYLIKTRGQQVTLSCSPISGHRSVSWYQQTPGQGLQFLFEYFSETQRNKGNFPGRFSGRQFSNSRSEMNVSTLELGDSALYLCASSLARAGLGNTEAFFGQGTRLTVV.

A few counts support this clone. CDR3 sequence (DNA): TGTGCCAGCAGCTCGGAGAACACCGGGGAGCTGTTTTTT. Protein: CASSSENTGELFF. The rearrangement uses TRBV5-6 and TRBJ2-2; the D is unclear. V lost 3 bases to trimming and J lost 1 base, with 4 bases between them. Germline V CDR1 and CDR2: SGHDT, YYEEEE. CDR3 length: 13 amino acids.

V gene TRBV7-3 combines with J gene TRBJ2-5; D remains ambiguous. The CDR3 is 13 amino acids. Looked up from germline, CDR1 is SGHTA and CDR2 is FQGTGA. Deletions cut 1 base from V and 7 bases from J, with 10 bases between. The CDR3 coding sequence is TGTGCCAGCAGCTTAATTTACCCGGGGACCCAGTACTTC. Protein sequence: CASSLIYPGTQYF. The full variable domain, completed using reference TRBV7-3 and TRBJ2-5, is GAGVSQTPSNKVTEKGKYVELRCDPISGHTALYWYRQSLGQGPEFLIYFQGTGAADDSGLPNDRFFAVRPEGSVSTLKIQRTERGDSAVYLCASSLIYPGTQYFGPGTRLLVL.

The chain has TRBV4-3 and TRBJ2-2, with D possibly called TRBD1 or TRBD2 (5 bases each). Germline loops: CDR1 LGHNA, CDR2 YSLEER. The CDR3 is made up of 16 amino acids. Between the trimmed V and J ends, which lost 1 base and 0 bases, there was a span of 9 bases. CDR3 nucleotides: TGCGCCAGCAGCCAAGGGGGACGTGCGAACACCGGGGAGCTGTTTTTT. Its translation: CASSQGGRANTGELFF.

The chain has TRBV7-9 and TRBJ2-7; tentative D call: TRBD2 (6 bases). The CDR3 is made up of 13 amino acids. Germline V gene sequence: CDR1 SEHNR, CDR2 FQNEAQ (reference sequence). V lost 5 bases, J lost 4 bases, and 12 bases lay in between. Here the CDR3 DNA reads TGTGCCAGCAGCCCTGCTGGGGGGTACGAGCAGTACTTC. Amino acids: CASSPAGGYEQYF.

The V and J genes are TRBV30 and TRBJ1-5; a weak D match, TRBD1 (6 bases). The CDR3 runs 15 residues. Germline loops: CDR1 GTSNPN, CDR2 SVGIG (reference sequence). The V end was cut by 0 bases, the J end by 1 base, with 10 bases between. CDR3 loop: CAWSVSGTSNQPQHF. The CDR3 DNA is TGTGCCTGGAGTGTATCGGGGACAAGCAATCAGCCCCAGCATTTT.

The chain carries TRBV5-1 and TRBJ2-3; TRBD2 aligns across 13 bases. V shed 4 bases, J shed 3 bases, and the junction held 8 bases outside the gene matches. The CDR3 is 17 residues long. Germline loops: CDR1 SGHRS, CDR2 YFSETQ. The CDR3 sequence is CASSPEKTSGGTDTQYF. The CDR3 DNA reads TGCGCCAGCAGCCCGGAGAAGACTAGCGGGGGGACAGATACGCAGTATTTT.

The CDR3 bases are TGCAGCGTTATCCCAGATAAGCATCCCGGGGAGCTGTTTTTT. This encodes CSVIPDKHPGELFF. V and J are TRBV29-1 and TRBJ2-2; D is unresolved. The germline V gene has CDR1 SQVTM and CDR2 ANQGSEA. This CDR3 spans 14 amino acids. Trimming pared 5 bases from V and 6 bases from J, leaving 16 bases between.

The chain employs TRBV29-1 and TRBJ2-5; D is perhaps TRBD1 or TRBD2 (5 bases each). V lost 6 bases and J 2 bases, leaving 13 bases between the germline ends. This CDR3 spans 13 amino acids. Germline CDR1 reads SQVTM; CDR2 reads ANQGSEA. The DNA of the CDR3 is TGCAGCGTACAGGCGGAGGCTCAAGAGACCCAGTACTTC. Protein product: CSVQAEAQETQYF. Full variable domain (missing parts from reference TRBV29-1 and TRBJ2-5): SAVISQKPSRDICQRGTSLTIQCQVDSQVTMMFWYRQQPGQSLTLIATANQGSEATYESGFVIDKFPISRPNLTFSTLTVSNMSPEDSSIYLCSVQAEAQETQYFGPGTRLLVL.

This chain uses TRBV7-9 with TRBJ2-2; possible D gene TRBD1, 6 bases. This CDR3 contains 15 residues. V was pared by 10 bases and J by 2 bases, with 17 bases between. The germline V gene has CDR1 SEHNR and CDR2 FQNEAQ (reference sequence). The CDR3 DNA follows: TGTGCCACCTTTTTCGGGACATCAAACACCGGGGAGCTGTTTTTT. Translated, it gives CATFFGTSNTGELFF.

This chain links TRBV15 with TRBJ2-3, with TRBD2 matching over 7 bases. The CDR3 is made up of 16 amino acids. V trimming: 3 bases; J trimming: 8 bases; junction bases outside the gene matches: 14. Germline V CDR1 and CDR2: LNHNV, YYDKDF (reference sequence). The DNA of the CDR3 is TGTGCCACCAGCAGGGTGGGAGCGGGGACGCCCGGTACGCAGTATTTT. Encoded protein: CATSRVGAGTPGTQYF. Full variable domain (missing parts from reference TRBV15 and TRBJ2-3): DAMVIQNPRYQVTQFGKPVTLSCSQTLNHNVMYWYQQKSSQAPKLLFHYYDKDFNNEADTPDNFQSRRPNTSFCFLDIRSPGLGDTAMYLCATSRVGAGTPGTQYFGPGTRLTVL.

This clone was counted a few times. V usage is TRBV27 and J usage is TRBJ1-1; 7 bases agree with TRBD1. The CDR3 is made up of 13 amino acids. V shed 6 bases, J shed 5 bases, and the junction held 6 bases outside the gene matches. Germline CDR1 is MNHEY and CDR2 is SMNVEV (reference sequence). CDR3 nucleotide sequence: TGTGCCAGCAGAGAGACAGGGAGGACTGAAGCTTTCTTT. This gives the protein CASRETGRTEAFF.

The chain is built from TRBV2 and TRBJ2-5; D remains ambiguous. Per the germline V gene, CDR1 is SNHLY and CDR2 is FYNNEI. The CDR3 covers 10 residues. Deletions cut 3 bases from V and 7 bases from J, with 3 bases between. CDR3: CASSDWTQYF. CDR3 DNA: TGTGCCAGCAGTGATTGGACCCAGTACTTC.

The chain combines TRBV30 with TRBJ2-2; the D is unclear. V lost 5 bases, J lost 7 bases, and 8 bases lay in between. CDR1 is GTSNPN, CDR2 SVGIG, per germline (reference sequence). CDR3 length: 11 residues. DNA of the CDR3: TGTGCCTGGTCAGGTGGCGGGGAGCTGTTTTTT. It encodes CAWSGGGELFF.

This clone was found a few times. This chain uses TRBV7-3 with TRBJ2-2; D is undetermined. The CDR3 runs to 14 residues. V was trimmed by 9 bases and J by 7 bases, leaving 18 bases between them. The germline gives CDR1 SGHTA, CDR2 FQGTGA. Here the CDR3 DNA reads TGTGCCAGTTCGAAAGGCGGTTTTAGCGGGGAGCTGTTTTTT. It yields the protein CASSKGGFSGELFF.

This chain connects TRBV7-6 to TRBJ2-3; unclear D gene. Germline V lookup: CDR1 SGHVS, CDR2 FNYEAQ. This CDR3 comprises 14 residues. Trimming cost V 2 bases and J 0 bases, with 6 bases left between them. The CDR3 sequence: CASSLRVSTDTQYF. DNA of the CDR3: TGTGCCAGCAGCTTACGCGTCAGCACAGATACGCAGTATTTT.

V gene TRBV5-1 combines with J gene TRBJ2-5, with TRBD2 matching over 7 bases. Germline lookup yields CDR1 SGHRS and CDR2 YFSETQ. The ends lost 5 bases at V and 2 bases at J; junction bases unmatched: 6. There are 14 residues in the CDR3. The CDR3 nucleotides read TGCGCCAGCAGGAGAGCTAGCGGTCAAGAGACCCAGTACTTC. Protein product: CASRRASGQETQYF.

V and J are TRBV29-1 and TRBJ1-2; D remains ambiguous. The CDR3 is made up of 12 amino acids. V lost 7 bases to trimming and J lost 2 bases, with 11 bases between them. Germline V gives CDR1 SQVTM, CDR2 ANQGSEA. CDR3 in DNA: TGCAGCGCCCGAGGAGTGAACTATGGCTACACCTTC. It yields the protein CSARGVNYGYTF.

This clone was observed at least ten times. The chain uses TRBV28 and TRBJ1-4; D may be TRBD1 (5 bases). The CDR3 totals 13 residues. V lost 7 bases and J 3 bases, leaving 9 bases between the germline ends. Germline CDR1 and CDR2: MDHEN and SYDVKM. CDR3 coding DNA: TGTGCCAGCAAATCGGGGGCTAATGAAAAACTGTTTTTT. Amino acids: CASKSGANEKLFF.

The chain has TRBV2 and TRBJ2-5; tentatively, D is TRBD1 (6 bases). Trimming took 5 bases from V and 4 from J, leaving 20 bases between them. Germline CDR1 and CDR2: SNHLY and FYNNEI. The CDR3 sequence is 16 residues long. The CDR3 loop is CASSRGVGTPSETQYF. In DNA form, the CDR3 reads TGTGCCAGCAGTAGGGGCGTCGGGACACCTTCAGAGACCCAGTACTTC.

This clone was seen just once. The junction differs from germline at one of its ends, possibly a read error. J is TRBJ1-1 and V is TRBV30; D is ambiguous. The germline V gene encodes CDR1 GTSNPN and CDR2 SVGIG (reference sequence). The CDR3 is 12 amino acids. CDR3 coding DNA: TGTGCCAGCCAAAACACCAACACTGAATCTTTCTTT. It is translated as CASQNTNTESFF.

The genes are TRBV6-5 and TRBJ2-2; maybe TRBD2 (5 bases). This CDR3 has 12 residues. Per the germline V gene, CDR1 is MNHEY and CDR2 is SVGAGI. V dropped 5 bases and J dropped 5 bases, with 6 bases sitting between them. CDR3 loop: CASSRTTGELFF. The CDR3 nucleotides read TGTGCCAGCAGTCGGACTACCGGGGAGCTGTTTTTT.

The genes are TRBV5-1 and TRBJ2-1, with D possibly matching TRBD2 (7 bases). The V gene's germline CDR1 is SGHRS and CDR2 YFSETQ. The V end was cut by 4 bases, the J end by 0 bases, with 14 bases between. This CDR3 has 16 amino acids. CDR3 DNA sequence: TGCGCCAGCAGCCTTCGGGGGGCCAGCTCCTACAATGAGCAGTTCTTC. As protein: CASSLRGASSYNEQFF.

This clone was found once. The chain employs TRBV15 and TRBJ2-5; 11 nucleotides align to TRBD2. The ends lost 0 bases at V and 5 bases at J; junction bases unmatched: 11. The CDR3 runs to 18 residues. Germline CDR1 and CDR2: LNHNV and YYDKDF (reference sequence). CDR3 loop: CATSRDSGASGGLETQYF. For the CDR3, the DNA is TGTGCCACCAGCAGAGATTCAGGAGCTAGCGGGGGGCTGGAGACCCAGTACTTC.

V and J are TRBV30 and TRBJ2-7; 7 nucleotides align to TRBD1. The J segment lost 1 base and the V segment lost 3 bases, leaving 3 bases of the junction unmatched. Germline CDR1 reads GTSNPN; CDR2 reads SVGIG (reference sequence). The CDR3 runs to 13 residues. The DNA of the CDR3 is TGTGCCTGGAGCCGGGACAGATCCTACGAGCAGTACTTC. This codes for CAWSRDRSYEQYF.